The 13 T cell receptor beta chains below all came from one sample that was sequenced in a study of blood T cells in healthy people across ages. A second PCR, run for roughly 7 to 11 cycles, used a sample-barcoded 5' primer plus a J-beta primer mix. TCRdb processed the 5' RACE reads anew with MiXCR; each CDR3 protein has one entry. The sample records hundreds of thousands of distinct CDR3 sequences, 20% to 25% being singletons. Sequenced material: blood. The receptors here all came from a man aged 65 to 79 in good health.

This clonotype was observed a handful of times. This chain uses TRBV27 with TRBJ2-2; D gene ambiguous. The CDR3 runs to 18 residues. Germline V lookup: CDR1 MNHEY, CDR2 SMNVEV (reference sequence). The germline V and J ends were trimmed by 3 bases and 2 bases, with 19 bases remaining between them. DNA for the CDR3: TGTGCCAGCAGTTTCCTTCGGGCAGGCCCCCTTAACACCGGGGAGCTGTTTTTT. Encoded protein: CASSFLRAGPLNTGELFF.

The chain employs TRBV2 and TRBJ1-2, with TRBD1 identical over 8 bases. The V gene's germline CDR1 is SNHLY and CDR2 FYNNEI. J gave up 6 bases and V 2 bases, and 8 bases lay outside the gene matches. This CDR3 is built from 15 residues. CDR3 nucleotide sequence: TGTGCCAGCAGTGAACCCCTGGACAGGGATAATGGCTACACCTTC. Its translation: CASSEPLDRDNGYTF. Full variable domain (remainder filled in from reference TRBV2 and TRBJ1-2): EPEVTQTPSHQVTQMGQEVILRCVPISNHLYFYWYRQILGQKVEFLVSFYNNEISEKSEIFDDQFSVERPDGSNFTLKIRSTKLEDSAMYFCASSEPLDRDNGYTFGSGTRLTVV.

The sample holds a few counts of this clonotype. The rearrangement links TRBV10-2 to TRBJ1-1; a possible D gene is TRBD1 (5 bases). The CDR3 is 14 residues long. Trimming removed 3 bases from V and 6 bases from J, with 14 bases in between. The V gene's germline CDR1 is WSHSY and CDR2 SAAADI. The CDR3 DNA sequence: TGCGCCAGCAGTGAATCGGGGGGGTGGGCTGAAGCTTTCTTT. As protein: CASSESGGWAEAFF.

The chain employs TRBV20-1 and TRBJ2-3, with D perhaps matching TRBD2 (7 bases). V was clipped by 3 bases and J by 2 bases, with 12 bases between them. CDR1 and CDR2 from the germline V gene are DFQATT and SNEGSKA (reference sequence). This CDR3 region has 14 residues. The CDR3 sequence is CSARRGGVTDTQYF. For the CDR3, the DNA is TGCAGTGCTAGGAGAGGGGGGGTCACAGATACGCAGTATTTT.

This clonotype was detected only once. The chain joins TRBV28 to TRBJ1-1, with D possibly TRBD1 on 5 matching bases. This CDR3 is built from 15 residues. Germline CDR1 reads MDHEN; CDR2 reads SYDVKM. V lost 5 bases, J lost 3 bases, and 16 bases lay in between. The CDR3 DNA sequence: TGTGCCAGCAGTGAACCCGGCAGGGAAGACACTGAAGCTTTCTTT. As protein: CASSEPGREDTEAFF.

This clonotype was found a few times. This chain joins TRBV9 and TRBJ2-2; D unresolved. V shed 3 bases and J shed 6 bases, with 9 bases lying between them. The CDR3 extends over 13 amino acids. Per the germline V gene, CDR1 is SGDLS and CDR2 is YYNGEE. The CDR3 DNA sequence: TGTGCCAGCAGCGCAAACATCGCCGGGGAGCTGTTTTTT. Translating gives CASSANIAGELFF.

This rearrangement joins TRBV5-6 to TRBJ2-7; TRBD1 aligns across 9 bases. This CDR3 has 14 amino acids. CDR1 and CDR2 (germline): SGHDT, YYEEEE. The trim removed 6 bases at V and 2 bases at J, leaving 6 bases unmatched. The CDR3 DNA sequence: TGTGCCAGCAACCAAGACAGGGGGACCTACGAGCAGTACTTC. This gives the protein CASNQDRGTYEQYF.

The chain's CDR3 is CASLMTGGNPEAFF. CDR3 sequence (DNA): TGTGCCAGCCTTATGACAGGGGGGAATCCTGAAGCTTTCTTT. The chain carries TRBV7-9 and TRBJ1-1; TRBD1 matches 9 bases. Germline CDR1 and CDR2: SEHNR and FQNEAQ (reference sequence). Trimming took 8 bases from V and 6 from J; bases not matched to a gene: 10. This CDR3 region has 14 residues.

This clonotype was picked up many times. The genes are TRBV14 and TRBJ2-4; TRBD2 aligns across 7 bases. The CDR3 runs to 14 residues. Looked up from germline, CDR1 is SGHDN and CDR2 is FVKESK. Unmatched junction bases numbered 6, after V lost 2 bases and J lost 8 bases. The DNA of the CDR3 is TGTGCCAGCAGCCAAAGCCAGGGAGGGGACATTCAGTACTTC. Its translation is CASSQSQGGDIQYF.

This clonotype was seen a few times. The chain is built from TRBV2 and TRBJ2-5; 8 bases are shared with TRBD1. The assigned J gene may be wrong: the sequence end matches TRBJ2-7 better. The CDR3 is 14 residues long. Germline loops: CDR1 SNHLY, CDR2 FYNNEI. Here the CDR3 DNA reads TGTGCCAGCAGTCTTCGGACAGGGAACGACGAGCAGTACTTC. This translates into CASSLRTGNDEQYF.

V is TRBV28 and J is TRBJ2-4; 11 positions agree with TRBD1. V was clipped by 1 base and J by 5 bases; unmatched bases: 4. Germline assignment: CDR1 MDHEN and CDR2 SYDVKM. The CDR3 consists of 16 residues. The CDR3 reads CASSLYGQGAENIQYF. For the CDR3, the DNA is TGTGCCAGCAGTTTATACGGACAGGGGGCGGAAAACATTCAGTACTTC.

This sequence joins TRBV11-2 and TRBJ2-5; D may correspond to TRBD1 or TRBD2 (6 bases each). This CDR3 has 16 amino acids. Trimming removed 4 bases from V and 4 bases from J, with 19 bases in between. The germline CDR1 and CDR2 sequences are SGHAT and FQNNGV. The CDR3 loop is CASSSSQGTRGETQYF. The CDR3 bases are TGTGCCAGCAGCTCTAGTCAGGGGACTCGAGGAGAGACCCAGTACTTC.

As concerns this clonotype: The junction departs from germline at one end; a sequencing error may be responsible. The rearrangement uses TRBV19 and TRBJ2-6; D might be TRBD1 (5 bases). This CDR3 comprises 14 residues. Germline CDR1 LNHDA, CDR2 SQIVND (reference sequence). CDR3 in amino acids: CASADNSGANVLTF. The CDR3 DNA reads TGTGCCAGTGCCGACAATTCTGGGGCCAATGTCCTGACTTTC.